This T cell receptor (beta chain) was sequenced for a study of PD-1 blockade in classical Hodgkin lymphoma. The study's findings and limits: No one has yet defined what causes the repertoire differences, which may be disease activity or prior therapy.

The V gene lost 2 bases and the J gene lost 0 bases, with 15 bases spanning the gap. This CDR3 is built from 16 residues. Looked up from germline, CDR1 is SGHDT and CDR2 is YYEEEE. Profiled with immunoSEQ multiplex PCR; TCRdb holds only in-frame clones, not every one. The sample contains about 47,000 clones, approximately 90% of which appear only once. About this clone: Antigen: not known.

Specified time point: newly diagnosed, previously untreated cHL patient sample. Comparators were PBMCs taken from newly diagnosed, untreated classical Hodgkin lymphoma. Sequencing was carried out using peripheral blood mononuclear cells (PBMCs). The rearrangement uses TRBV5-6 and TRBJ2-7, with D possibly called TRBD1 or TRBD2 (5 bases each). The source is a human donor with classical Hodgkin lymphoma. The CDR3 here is CASSFYGADISYEQYF. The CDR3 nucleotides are TGTGCCAGCAGCTTTTACGGGGCAGATATCTCCTACGAGCAGTACTTC.